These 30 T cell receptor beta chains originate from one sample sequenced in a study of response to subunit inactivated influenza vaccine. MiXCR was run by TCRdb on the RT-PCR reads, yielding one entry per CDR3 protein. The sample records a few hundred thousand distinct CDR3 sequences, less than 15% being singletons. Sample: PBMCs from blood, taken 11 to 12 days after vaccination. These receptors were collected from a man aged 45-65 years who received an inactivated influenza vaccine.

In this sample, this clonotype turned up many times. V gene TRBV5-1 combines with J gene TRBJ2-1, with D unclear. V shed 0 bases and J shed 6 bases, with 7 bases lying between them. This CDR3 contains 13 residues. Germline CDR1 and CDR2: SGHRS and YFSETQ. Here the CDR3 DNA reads TGCGCCAGCAGCTTGGCCGTCAGCAATGAGCAGTTCTTC. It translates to CASSLAVSNEQFF.

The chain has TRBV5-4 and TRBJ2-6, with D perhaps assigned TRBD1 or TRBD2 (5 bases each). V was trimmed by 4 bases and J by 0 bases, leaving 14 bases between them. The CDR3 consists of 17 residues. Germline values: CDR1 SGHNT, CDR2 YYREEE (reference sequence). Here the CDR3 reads CASSRGETYSGANVLTF. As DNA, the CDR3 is TGTGCCAGCAGCCGAGGGGAGACATACTCTGGGGCCAACGTCCTGACTTTC.

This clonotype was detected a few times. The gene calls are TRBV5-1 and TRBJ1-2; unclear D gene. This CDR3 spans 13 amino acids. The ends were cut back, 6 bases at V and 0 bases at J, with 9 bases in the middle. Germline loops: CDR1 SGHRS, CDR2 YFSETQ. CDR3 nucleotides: TGCGCCAGCAAGGTCGGGGCTAACTATGGCTACACCTTC. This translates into CASKVGANYGYTF.

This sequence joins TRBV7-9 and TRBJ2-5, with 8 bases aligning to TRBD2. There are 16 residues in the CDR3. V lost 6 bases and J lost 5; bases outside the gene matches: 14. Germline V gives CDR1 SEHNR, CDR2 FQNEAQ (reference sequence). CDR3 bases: TGTGCCAGCAGACATAGGCGGGGGGCTCAGAAGGAGACCCAGTACTTC. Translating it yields CASRHRRGAQKETQYF.

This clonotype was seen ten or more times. CDR3: CASSTGGRGGYTF. As DNA, the CDR3 is TGCGCCAGCAGCACAGGAGGGAGGGGCGGCTACACCTTC. The rearrangement links TRBV5-1 to TRBJ1-2; D perhaps matches TRBD1 (5 bases). The V end lost 4 bases, the J end lost 8 bases, and 15 bases lay between the germline ends. Germline V gene sequence: CDR1 SGHRS, CDR2 YFSETQ. The CDR3 runs to 13 residues.

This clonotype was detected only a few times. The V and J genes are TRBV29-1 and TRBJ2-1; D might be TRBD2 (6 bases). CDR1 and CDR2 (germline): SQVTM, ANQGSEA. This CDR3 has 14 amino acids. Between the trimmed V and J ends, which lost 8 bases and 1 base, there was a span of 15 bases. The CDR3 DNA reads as TGCAGCCTCCGTACGGGGGTTTCCTACAATGAGCAGTTCTTC. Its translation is CSLRTGVSYNEQFF.

CDR3 coding DNA: TGTGCCACCAGCAGAGACGGTGGCGGGAGATACGAGCAGTACTTC. This translates into CATSRDGGGRYEQYF. The V gene is TRBV15, the J gene TRBJ2-7; 7 positions match TRBD2. Germline lookup yields CDR1 LNHNV and CDR2 YYDKDF (reference sequence). V shed 0 bases and J 4 bases; nucleotides not matched to a gene: 6. The CDR3 runs 15 residues.

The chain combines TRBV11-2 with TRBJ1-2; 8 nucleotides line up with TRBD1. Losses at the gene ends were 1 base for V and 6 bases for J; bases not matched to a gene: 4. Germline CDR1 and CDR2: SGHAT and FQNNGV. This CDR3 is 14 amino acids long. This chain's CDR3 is CASSLGRQGNGYTF. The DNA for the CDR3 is TGTGCCAGCAGCTTAGGCCGACAGGGGAATGGCTACACCTTC.

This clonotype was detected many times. The CDR3, as DNA: TGTGCCAGCAGCTTAGCCCAGGACTATGGCTACACCTTC. Encoded protein: CASSLAQDYGYTF. This rearrangement joins TRBV7-2 to TRBJ1-2; D gene unclear. This CDR3 is built from 13 residues. V lost 0 bases to trimming and J lost 3 bases, with 5 bases between them. Germline lookup yields CDR1 SGHTA and CDR2 FQGNSA.

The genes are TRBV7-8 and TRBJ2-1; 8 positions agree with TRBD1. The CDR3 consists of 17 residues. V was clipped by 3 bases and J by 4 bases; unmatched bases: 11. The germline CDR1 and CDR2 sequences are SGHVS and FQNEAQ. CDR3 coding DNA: TGTGCCAGCAGCTTGTTAACACCGGGACAGGTGTACAATGAGCAGTTCTTC. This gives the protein CASSLLTPGQVYNEQFF. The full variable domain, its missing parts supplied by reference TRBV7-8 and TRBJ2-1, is GAGVSQSPRYKVAKRGQDVALRCDPISGHVSLFWYQQALGQGPEFLTYFQNEAQLDKSGLPSDRFFAERPEGSVSTLKIQRTQQEDSAVYLCASSLLTPGQVYNEQFFGPGTRLTVL.

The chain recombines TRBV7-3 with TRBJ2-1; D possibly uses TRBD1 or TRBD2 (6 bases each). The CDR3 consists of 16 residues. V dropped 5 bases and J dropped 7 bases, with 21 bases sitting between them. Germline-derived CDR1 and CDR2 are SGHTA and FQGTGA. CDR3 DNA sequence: TGTGCCAGCAGCCTCTACGGGTTGCGGAGGGGGAATGAGCAGTTCTTC. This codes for CASSLYGLRRGNEQFF.

CDR3 residues: CASSRATPGYEQYF. As DNA, the CDR3 is TGTGCCAGCTCAAGGGCTACACCAGGCTACGAGCAGTACTTC. The V gene is TRBV18, the J gene TRBJ2-7; D not certain. The V end was cut by 5 bases, the J end by 3 bases, with 14 bases between. The CDR3 totals 14 residues. Looked up from germline, CDR1 is KGHSH and CDR2 is LQKENI.

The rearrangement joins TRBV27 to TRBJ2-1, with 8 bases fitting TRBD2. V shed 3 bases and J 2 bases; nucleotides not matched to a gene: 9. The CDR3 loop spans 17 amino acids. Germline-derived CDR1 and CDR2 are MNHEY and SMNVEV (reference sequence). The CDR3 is CASSLTGGIGPYNEQFF. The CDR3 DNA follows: TGTGCCAGCAGTTTGACGGGGGGGATTGGCCCCTACAATGAGCAGTTCTTC.

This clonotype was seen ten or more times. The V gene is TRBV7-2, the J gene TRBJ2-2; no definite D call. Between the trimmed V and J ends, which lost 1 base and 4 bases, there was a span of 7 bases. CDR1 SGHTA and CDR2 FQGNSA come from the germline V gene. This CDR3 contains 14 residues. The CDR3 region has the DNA TGTGCCAGCAGCTTAGGTGGTAGCACCGGGGAGCTGTTTTTT. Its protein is CASSLGGSTGELFF.

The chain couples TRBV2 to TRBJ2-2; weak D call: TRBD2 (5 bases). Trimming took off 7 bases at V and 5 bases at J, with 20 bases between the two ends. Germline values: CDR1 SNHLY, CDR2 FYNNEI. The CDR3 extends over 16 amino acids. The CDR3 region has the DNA TGTGCCAGCAAGAGGGTCATCGCGGGCGGGACCGGGGAGCTGTTTTTT. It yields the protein CASKRVIAGGTGELFF.

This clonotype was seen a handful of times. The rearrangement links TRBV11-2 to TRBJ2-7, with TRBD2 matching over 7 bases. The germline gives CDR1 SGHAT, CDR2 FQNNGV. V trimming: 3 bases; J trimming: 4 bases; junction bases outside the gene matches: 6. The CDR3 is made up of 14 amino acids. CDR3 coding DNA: TGTGCCAGCAGCTTCACAAGGACTAGTTACGAGCAGTACTTC. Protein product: CASSFTRTSYEQYF.

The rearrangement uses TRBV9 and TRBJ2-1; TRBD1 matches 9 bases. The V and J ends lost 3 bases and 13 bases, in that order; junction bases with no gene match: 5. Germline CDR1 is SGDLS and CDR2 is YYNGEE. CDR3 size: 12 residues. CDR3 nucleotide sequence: TGTGCCAGCAGCGAGGACAGGGGAATTCAGTTCTTC. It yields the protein CASSEDRGIQFF.

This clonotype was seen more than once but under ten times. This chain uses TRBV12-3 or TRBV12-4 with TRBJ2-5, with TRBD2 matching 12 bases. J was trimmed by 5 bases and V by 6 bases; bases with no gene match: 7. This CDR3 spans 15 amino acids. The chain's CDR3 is CASSLGLAGWETQYF. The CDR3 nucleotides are TGTGCCAGCAGCTTGGGACTAGCGGGTTGGGAGACCCAGTACTTC.

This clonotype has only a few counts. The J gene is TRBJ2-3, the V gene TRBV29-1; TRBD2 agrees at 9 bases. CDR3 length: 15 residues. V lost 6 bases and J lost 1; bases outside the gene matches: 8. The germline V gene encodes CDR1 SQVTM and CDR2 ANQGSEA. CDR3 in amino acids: CSVTGAGGRTDTQYF. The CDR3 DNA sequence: TGCAGCGTGACGGGCGCGGGAGGGCGCACAGATACGCAGTATTTT.

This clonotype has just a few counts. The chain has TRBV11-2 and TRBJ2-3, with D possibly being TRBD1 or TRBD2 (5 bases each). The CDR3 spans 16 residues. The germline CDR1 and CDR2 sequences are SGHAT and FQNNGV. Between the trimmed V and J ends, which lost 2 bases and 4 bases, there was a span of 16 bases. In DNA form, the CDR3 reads TGTGCCAGCAGCTTACGTAGAGAGGGGTGGGCAGATACGCAGTATTTT. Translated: CASSLRREGWADTQYF.

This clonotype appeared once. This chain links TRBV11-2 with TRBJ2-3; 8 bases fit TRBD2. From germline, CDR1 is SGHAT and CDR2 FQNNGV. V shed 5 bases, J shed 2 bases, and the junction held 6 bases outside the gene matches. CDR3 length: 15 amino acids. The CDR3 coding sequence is TGTGCCAGCAGCCCGCGGGAGGCGGTCACAGATACGCAGTATTTT. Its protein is CASSPREAVTDTQYF.

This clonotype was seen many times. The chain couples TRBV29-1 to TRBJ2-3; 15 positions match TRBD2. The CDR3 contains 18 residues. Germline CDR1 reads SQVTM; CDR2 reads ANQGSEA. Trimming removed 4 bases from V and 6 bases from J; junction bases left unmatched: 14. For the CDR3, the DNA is TGCAGCGTTGGTTCCGGGACTAGCGGGAGGACCTCTAGGGATACGCAGTATTTT. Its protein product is CSVGSGTSGRTSRDTQYF.

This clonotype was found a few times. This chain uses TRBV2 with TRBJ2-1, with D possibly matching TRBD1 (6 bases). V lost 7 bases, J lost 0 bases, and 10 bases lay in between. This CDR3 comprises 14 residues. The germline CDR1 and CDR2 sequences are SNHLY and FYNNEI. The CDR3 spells CASKTQGSYNEQFF. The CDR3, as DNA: TGTGCCAGCAAAACACAGGGCTCCTACAATGAGCAGTTCTTC.

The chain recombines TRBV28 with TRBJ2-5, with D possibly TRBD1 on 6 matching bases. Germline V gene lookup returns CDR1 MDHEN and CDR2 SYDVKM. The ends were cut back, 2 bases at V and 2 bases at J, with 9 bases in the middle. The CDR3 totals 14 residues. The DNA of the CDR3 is TGTGCCAGCAGTTTAGCAGGGGAACAAGAGACCCAGTACTTC. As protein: CASSLAGEQETQYF.

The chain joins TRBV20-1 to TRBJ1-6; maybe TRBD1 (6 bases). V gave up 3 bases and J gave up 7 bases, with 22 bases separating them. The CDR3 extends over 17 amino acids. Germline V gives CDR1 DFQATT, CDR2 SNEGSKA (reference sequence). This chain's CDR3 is CSARTGGGQGGNSPLHF. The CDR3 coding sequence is TGCAGTGCTAGGACAGGAGGTGGCCAAGGGGGAAATTCACCCCTCCACTTT.

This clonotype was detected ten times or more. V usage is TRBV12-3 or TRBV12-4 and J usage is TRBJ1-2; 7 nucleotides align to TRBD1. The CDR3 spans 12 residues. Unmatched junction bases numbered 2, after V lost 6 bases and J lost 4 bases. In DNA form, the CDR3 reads TGTGCCAGCAGCCGGACAGGCTATGGCTACACCTTC. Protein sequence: CASSRTGYGYTF.

The CDR3 DNA sequence: TGTGCCAGCCCTATGGAACCCCACGAGCAGTACTTC. This encodes CASPMEPHEQYF. The V gene is TRBV6-2 or TRBV6-3, the J gene TRBJ2-7; D unresolved. V was pared by 8 bases and J by 5 bases, with 13 bases between. This CDR3 region has 12 residues. Germline loops: CDR1 MNHEY, CDR2 SVGEGT.

CDR3 DNA: TGTGCCAGCAGTCAAGACAGGGGTTTTTCTGGCTACACCTTC. Its translation is CASSQDRGFSGYTF. This chain uses TRBV9 with TRBJ1-2; 8 positions agree with TRBD1. V dropped 5 bases and J dropped 7; count of bases not matched to a gene: 10. The length of the CDR3 is 14 residues. The germline V gene encodes CDR1 SGDLS and CDR2 YYNGEE.

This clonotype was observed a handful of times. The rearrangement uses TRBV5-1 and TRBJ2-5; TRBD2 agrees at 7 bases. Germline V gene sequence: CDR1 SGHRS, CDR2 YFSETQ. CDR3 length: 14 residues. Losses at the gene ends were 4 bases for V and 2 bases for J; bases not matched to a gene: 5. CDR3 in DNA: TGCGCCAGCAGCGTTACTAGCGCACAAGAGACCCAGTACTTC. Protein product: CASSVTSAQETQYF.

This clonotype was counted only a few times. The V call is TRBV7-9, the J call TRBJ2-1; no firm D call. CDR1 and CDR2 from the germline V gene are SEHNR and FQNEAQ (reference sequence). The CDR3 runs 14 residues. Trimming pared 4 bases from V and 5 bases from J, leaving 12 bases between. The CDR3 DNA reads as TGTGCCAGCAGCTCAAAACGAACCCACAATGAGCAGTTCTTC. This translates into CASSSKRTHNEQFF.